This T cell receptor (beta chain) appears in the sequencing data of a study of vaccination and CD4 T cells after COVID-19. Study-wide results and caveats: Spike mono-reactivity was evident in 304 of the 307 vaccine-specific clones derived from convalescent patients.

Treatment: roughly 10-day PBMC culture with coronavirus spike peptide pools or control peptides (ViraFEST assay). ViraFEST used peptide pools to expand antigen-specific T cells and subsequently sequenced their TCRs. Regarding this clonotype: Its target is not known.

Sequence data for DNA of cultured CD4+ T cells were generated by the Oncomine TCR Beta short-read assay. Someone extracted genomic DNA from cultured CD4+ T cells. TCRdb re-called the PCR reads with MiXCR, one entry per CDR3 protein. The table has about 4,000 distinct CDR3 sequences, roughly 40% seen once. Germline trimming cut 5 bases from V and 8 bases from J; bases unmatched to any gene: 16. There are 17 residues in the CDR3. Germline CDR1 and CDR2: SEHNR and FQNEAQ (reference sequence). The chain couples TRBV7-9 to TRBJ2-1, with 9 nucleotides matching TRBD1. The source of this sequence is a human donor who had recovered from COVID-19. Sequenced material: CD4+ T cells from blood, cultured in vitro. The CDR3 coding sequence is TGTGCCAGCAGCCCCCAATTCTCATGGGACAGGGTGGATGAGCAGTTCTTC. This codes for CASSPQFSWDRVDEQFF.